This passage covers 4 T cell receptor beta chains from one sample sequenced in a study of cytomegalovirus exposure and HLA in healthy donors. Amplification used 60 Vbeta primers and 13 Jbeta primers. Clones were sequenced by immunoSEQ multiplex PCR, and TCRdb holds only the in-frame ones, with some missing. The repertoire includes some 220,000 clones, about 85% of them detected once, and roughly 0.26% sits in the top ten. The sample taken for sequencing was PBMCs. These receptors came from a girl aged 2 to 10 in good health and CMV-seronegative.

This chain links TRBV5-8 with TRBJ1-5, with D possibly matching TRBD1 (5 bases). The CDR3 runs to 16 residues. Trimming removed 5 bases at V and 6 bases at J, with 21 bases between. Germline V CDR1 and CDR2: SGHTS, YDEGEE. The CDR3 sequence: CASSRRGAGSSQPQHF. The CDR3 region has the DNA TGTGCCAGCAGTCGACGCGGGGCAGGATCGAGTCAGCCCCAGCATTTT.

This chain joins TRBV27 and TRBJ2-1; TRBD1 is a possible D gene (7 bases). The CDR3 covers 13 residues. The V end lost 7 bases, the J end lost 9 bases, and 16 bases lay between the germline ends. Germline CDR1 and CDR2: MNHEY and SMNVEV (reference sequence). The DNA for the CDR3 is TGTGCCAGCACCTCGACAGGGAGGAGTGAGCAGTTCTTC. Protein sequence: CASTSTGRSEQFF.

The V gene is TRBV28, the J gene TRBJ2-5; D is unclear. The CDR3 contains 11 residues. V shed 6 bases and J shed 6 bases, with 8 bases lying between them. Looked up from germline, CDR1 is MDHEN and CDR2 is SYDVKM. The CDR3 bases are TGTGCCAGCAGCCAGATACAGACCCAGTACTTC. It encodes CASSQIQTQYF.

The chain couples TRBV19 to TRBJ1-5; TRBD1 is a possible D gene (6 bases). Germline V gene sequence: CDR1 LNHDA, CDR2 SQIVND (reference sequence). Trimming removed 5 bases at V and 8 bases at J, with 19 bases between. CDR3 size: 15 residues. CDR3 DNA sequence: TGTGCCAGTAGTTCTGGCCGGGACATGGTAAAGCCCCAGCATTTT. It yields the protein CASSSGRDMVKPQHF. Variable domain in full (rest from reference TRBV19 and TRBJ1-5): DGGITQSPKYLFRKEGQNVTLSCEQNLNHDAMYWYRQDPGQGLRLIYYSQIVNDFQKGDIAEGYSVSREKKESFPLTVTSAQKNPTAFYLCASSSGRDMVKPQHFGDGTRLSIL.